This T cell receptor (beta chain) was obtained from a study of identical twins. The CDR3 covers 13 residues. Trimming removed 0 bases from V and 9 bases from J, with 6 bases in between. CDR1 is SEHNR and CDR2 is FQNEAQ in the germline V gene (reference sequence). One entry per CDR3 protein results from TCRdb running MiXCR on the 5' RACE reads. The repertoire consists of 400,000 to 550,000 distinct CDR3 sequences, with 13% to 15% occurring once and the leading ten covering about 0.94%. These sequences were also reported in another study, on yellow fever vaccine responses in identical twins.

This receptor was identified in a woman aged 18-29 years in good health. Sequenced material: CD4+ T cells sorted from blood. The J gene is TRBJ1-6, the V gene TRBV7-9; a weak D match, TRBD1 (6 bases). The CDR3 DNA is TGTGCCAGCAGCTTAGCGGGGGCTTCACCCCTCCACTTT. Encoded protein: CASSLAGASPLHF.